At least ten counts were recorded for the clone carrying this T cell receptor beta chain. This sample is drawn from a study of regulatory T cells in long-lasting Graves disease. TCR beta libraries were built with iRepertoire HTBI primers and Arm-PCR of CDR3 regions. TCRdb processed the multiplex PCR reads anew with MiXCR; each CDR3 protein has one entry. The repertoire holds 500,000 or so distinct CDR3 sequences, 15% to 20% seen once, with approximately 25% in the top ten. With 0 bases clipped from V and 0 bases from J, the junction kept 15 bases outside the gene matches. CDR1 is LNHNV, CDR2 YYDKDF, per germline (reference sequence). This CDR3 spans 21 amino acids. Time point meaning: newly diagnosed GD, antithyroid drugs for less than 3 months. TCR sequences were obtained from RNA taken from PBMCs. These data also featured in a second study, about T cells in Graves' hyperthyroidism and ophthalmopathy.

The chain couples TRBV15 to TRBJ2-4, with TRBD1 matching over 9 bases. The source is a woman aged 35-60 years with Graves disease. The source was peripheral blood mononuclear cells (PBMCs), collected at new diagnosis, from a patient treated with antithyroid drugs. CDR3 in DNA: TGTGCCACCAGCAGAGATCATAGGACAGGGGCGGGGGCGCGAGCCAAAAACATTCAGTACTTC. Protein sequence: CATSRDHRTGAGARAKNIQYF.